Listed here are 12 T cell receptor beta chains from one sample, sequenced in a study of T cells in Graves' hyperthyroidism and ophthalmopathy. Template material for amplifying TCR beta CDR3 regions consisted of RNA transcripts. First-round RT-PCR targeting the TCR CDR3 was performed with the HTBI primer set. TCRdb used MiXCR to reprocess the multiplex PCR reads, holding one entry per CDR3 protein. The table lists approximately 490,000 distinct CDR3 sequences, roughly 23% of them singletons. Sequenced material: blood. All receptors come from a woman aged 70-85 years with Graves' ophthalmopathy.

This clonotype was seen a few times. A clone one base away is much larger, so this may be a read error. CDR3 in DNA: TGTGCCAGCATCCCAAATGGCGGGGGCCTCTACACTGAAGCTTTCTTT. It translates to CASIPNGGGLYTEAFF. V is TRBV3-1 and J is TRBJ1-1; weak D call: TRBD1 (6 bases). The germline V and J ends were trimmed by 7 bases and 3 bases, with 21 bases remaining between them. The germline V gene has CDR1 LGHDT and CDR2 YNNKEL (reference sequence). This CDR3 comprises 16 residues. Supplemented by reference TRBV3-1 and TRBJ1-1, the full variable domain reads DTAVSQTPKYLVTQMGNDKSIKCEQNLGHDTMYWYKQDSKKFLKIMFSYNNKELIINETVPNRFSPKSPDKAHLNLHINSLELGDSAVYFCASIPNGGGLYTEAFFGQGTRLTVV.

V gene TRBV9 combines with J gene TRBJ1-1; D uncertain. Trimming cost V 5 bases and J 5 bases, with 16 bases left between them. The CDR3 runs 14 residues. Germline V CDR1 and CDR2: SGDLS, YYNGEE. CDR3 amino acids: CASSRRAVSTEAFF. CDR3 sequence (DNA): TGTGCCAGCAGTAGACGGGCGGTTTCTACTGAAGCTTTCTTT.

This clonotype was seen ten or more times. The chain uses TRBV20-1 and TRBJ1-1, with 7 bases that match TRBD1. Germline V gene lookup returns CDR1 DFQATT and CDR2 SNEGSKA (reference sequence). This CDR3 region has 13 residues. With V trimmed by 0 bases and J by 10 bases, 8 bases remained unmatched. The CDR3: CSARDQGGGRAFF. CDR3 DNA: TGCAGTGCTAGAGATCAGGGGGGTGGACGAGCTTTCTTT.

This clonotype was seen ten or more times. J is TRBJ2-2 and V is TRBV12-3 or TRBV12-4; 9 bases are shared with TRBD2. The ends lost 7 bases at V and 5 bases at J; junction bases unmatched: 8. The CDR3 contains 15 residues. CDR3 loop: CASKVVAGETGELFF. As DNA, the CDR3 is TGTGCCAGCAAGGTGGTAGCGGGAGAAACCGGGGAGCTGTTTTTT.

This clonotype was observed a handful of times. The chain carries TRBV19 and TRBJ2-3; the D gene is possibly TRBD2 (5 bases). The V end was cut by 5 bases, the J end by 6 bases, with 9 bases between. This CDR3 comprises 12 residues. Germline lookup yields CDR1 LNHDA and CDR2 SQIVND (reference sequence). CDR3 DNA: TGTGCCAGTAGTCTCGGGATCGATACGCAGTATTTT. Amino acid sequence: CASSLGIDTQYF.

This sequence joins TRBV12-3 or TRBV12-4 and TRBJ1-1; weak D call: TRBD1 (6 bases). V was shortened by 4 bases and J by 5 bases, with 17 bases between the two germline ends. This CDR3 is built from 15 residues. Written as DNA, the CDR3 is TGTGCCAGCAGTTCCTGGGGGCCCCGGAGGACTGAAGCTTTCTTT. This encodes CASSSWGPRRTEAFF.

This clonotype was counted only a few times. The J gene is TRBJ2-2, the V gene TRBV9, with TRBD2 identical over 13 bases. This CDR3 is 16 amino acids long. After removal of 7 bases from V and 2 bases from J, the junction contained 5 bases not matched to a gene. The germline V gene has CDR1 SGDLS and CDR2 YYNGEE. CDR3 DNA: TGTGCCAGCGCTAGGGGACTAGCGGGAAACACCGGGGAGCTGTTTTTT. Protein sequence: CASARGLAGNTGELFF.

The CDR3 loop is CASSLVGTTNYGYTF. The CDR3 DNA reads as TGTGCCAGCAGCTTAGTCGGGACAACTAACTATGGCTACACCTTC. The rearrangement links TRBV7-2 to TRBJ1-2, with a weak D call TRBD1 (6 bases). V lost 1 base, J lost 0 bases, and 9 bases lay in between. This CDR3 is built from 15 residues. Germline-derived CDR1 and CDR2 are SGHTA and FQGNSA.

The V and J genes are TRBV6-1 and TRBJ2-1; D not certain. Deletions cut 3 bases from V and 1 base from J, with 10 bases between. This CDR3 region has 15 residues. Germline-derived CDR1 and CDR2 are MNHNS and SASEGT. CDR3 protein: CASSESRGSYNEQFF. DNA for the CDR3: TGTGCCAGCAGTGAGAGTCGCGGTTCCTACAATGAGCAGTTCTTC.

This chain joins TRBV27 and TRBJ2-7; TRBD1 aligns across 8 bases. Germline V gives CDR1 MNHEY, CDR2 SMNVEV (reference sequence). The CDR3 runs 14 residues. J lost 7 bases, V lost 6 bases, and 11 bases had no gene match. CDR3 DNA sequence: TGTGCCAGCAGCATAGGGGACAGGTTGTCTGAGCAGTACTTC. Translation: CASSIGDRLSEQYF.

This chain joins TRBV10-3 and TRBJ1-2, with D uncertain. Germline lookup yields CDR1 ENHRY and CDR2 SYGVKD. The V and J ends lost 3 bases and 2 bases respectively, with 10 bases between them. The CDR3 has 14 residues. CDR3 in amino acids: CAISDRSGNYGYTF. The CDR3 coding sequence is TGTGCCATCAGTGACCGTTCCGGGAACTATGGCTACACCTTC.

Note on this clonotype: One base away lies a much larger clone, so this may be a sequencing read error. This chain joins TRBV12-3 or TRBV12-4 and TRBJ2-7; tentative D call: TRBD2 (5 bases). The CDR3 is 15 amino acids. Trimming removed 4 bases from V and 3 bases from J, with 16 bases in between. This chain's CDR3 is CASSWRQDKIYEQYF. The DNA for the CDR3 is TGTGCCAGCAGTTGGAGGCAGGATAAGATCTACGAGCAGTACTTC.